This T cell receptor beta chain stems from a study of tumor-infiltrating lymphocytes in primary liver carcinoma. Whole-study context: Among the tumors, stages were T1-T3 N0M0 and sizes about 4 to 11 cm.

This clonotype was detected ten times or more. Antigen: not known. From 500 to 600 ng of total RNA, TCR beta-specific cDNA was reverse-transcribed using a constant-region primer. Slightly modified ARM-PCR served as the procedure for the TCR beta libraries. These libraries came from three rounds of nested multiplex PCR. Two initial PCR rounds of around 9 cycles each paired TRBV1-TRBV30 forward primers with a C-beta reverse primer. TCRdb fed the multiplex PCR reads into MiXCR, producing one record per CDR3 protein. This table holds 310,000 or so distinct CDR3 sequences, about two thirds found once. V gave up 5 bases and J gave up 2 bases; unmatched junction bases: 6. In germline, CDR1 is MNHNY, CDR2 SVGAGI (reference sequence). CDR3 length: 15 residues. Whole-study results and caveats: Blood's top-250-clone fraction was significantly lower than that of tumors (p = 0.039). Comparison of CD4+ and CD8+ repertoires was precluded by bulk unsorted samples.

For blood RNA, unsorted whole blood served as the source, and germline DNA was extracted too. Sequenced material: peripheral blood. The clonotype was recovered from a man aged 35 to 55 with primary liver carcinoma and hepatitis B virus infection. V gene TRBV6-6 combines with J gene TRBJ1-5, with 7 bases matching TRBD1. The CDR3 sequence: CASSPDRAGNQPQHF. The CDR3 bases are TGTGCCAGCAGTCCTGACAGGGCGGGCAATCAGCCCCAGCATTTT.